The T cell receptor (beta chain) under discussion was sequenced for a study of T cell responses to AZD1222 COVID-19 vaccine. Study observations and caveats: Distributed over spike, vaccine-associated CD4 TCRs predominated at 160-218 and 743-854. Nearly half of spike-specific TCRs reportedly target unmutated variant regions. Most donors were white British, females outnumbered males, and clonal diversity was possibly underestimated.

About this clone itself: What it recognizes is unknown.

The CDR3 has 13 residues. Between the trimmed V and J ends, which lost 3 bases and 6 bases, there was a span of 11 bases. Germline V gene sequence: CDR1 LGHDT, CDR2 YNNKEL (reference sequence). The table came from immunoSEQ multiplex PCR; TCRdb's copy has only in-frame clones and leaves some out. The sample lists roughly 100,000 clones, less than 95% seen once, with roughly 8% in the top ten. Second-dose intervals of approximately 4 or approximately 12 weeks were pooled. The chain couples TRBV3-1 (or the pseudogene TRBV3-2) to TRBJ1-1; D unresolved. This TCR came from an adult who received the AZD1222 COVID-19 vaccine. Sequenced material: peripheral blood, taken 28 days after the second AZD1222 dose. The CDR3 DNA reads TGTGCCAGCAGCCATGGCGGGAGTTCTGAAGCTTTCTTT. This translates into CASSHGGSSEAFF.